The rows below give T cell receptor beta chains drawn from one sample of a study of T cell changes during pregnancy in multiple sclerosis. The assay was immunoSEQ multiplex PCR, and TCRdb's table has in-frame clones only and misses some. The top ten clones hold 0.8% to 1% of a sample with more than 50,000 clones, roughly 90% of them seen once. The source was peripheral blood, collected before pregnancy. These receptors were taken from a female donor with multiple sclerosis, enrolled in a pregnancy study. Each CDR3 is given with its conserved first and last residue. Each record gives: V gene, clone size, D gene, J gene, CDR3 protein, CDR3 DNA. The D gene is left open where the match is weak. Part of the rows lack a size; the others show once, few, many or a class for expanded clones.

V gene: TRBV9
clone size: -
D gene: -
J gene: TRBJ2-7
CDR3 protein: CASSPPGQSSYEQYF
CDR3 DNA: TGTGCCAGCAGCCCCCCAGGACAGTCGTCCTACGAGCAGTACTTC

V gene: TRBV2
clone size: -
D gene: TRBD1
J gene: TRBJ1-5
CDR3 protein: CASSGQGRNQPQHF
CDR3 DNA: TGTGCCAGCAGTGGACAGGGTAGGAATCAGCCCCAGCATTTT

V gene: TRBV2
clone size: -
D gene: -
J gene: TRBJ2-6
CDR3 protein: CASRRLVSGANVLTF
CDR3 DNA: TGTGCCAGCAGGAGACTCGTTTCTGGGGCCAACGTCCTGACTTTC

V gene: TRBV6-5
clone size: -
D gene: TRBD2
J gene: TRBJ2-5
CDR3 protein: CASSYLLAGGQETQYF
CDR3 DNA: TGTGCCAGCAGTTACCTCCTAGCGGGGGGCCAAGAGACCCAGTACTTC

V gene: TRBV7-9
clone size: -
D gene: TRBD1
J gene: TRBJ2-5
CDR3 protein: CASSSRGRSKKYLRETQYF
CDR3 DNA: TGTGCCAGCAGCTCGAGGGGGCGTTCTAAGAAATACCTGAGAGAGACCCAGTACTTC

V gene: TRBV7-9
clone size: -
D gene: TRBD1
J gene: TRBJ2-7
CDR3 protein: CASSSTGAFYEQYF
CDR3 DNA: TGTGCCAGCAGCTCTACAGGGGCCTTCTACGAGCAGTACTTC

V gene: TRBV4-3
clone size: -
D gene: -
J gene: TRBJ1-1
CDR3 protein: CASSQVATRAMNTEAFF
CDR3 DNA: TGCGCCAGCAGCCAAGTGGCGACAAGAGCCATGAACACTGAAGCTTTCTTT

V gene: TRBV30
clone size: -
D gene: -
J gene: TRBJ2-2
CDR3 protein: CAGAPNTGELFF
CDR3 DNA: TGTGCTGGAGCCCCTAACACCGGGGAGCTGTTTTTT

V gene: TRBV7-2
clone size: -
D gene: -
J gene: TRBJ1-1
CDR3 protein: CASSPTGRDFPPFF
CDR3 DNA: TGTGCCAGCAGCCCAACCGGCAGGGACTTCCCCCCTTTCTTT

V gene: TRBV7-2
clone size: -
D gene: -
J gene: TRBJ2-7
CDR3 protein: CASSLPQVLTLYF
CDR3 DNA: TGTGCCAGCAGCTTACCCCAGGTCCTCACCCTGTACTTC

V gene: TRBV4-3
clone size: -
D gene: -
J gene: TRBJ2-7
CDR3 protein: CASSLSSSYEQYF
CDR3 DNA: TGCGCCAGCAGCCTATCGAGCTCCTACGAGCAGTACTTC

V gene: TRBV29-1
clone size: once
D gene: TRBD2
J gene: TRBJ2-3
CDR3 protein: CSVDAGVDTDTQYF
CDR3 DNA: TGCAGCGTTGATGCGGGGGTTGACACAGATACGCAGTATTTT

V gene: TRBV9
clone size: -
D gene: -
J gene: TRBJ1-6
CDR3 protein: CASSAGTPNSPLHF
CDR3 DNA: TGTGCCAGCAGCGCGGGGACACCAAATTCACCCCTCCACTTT

V gene: TRBV29-1
clone size: -
D gene: TRBD2
J gene: TRBJ2-1
CDR3 protein: CSVLGRGLREIQFF
CDR3 DNA: TGCAGCGTTTTGGGTCGGGGACTACGGGAGATACAGTTCTTC

V gene: TRBV7-2
clone size: -
D gene: TRBD1
J gene: TRBJ1-5
CDR3 protein: CASSPGGFGQPQHF
CDR3 DNA: TGTGCCAGCAGCCCAGGGGGATTTGGGCAGCCCCAGCATTTT

V gene: TRBV27
clone size: -
D gene: TRBD1
J gene: TRBJ1-2
CDR3 protein: CASSPGTGSHGYTF
CDR3 DNA: TGTGCCAGCAGTCCCGGGACAGGCTCCCATGGCTACACCTTC

V gene: TRBV6-6
clone size: -
D gene: -
J gene: TRBJ1-1
CDR3 protein: CASSYLTEAFF
CDR3 DNA: TGTGCCAGCAGTTACCTGACAGAAGCTTTCTTT

V gene: TRBV2
clone size: -
D gene: -
J gene: TRBJ2-3
CDR3 protein: CANGQRTDTQYF
CDR3 DNA: TGTGCCAACGGACAGCGCACAGATACGCAGTATTTT

V gene: TRBV7-9
clone size: -
D gene: -
J gene: TRBJ1-4
CDR3 protein: CASSQGGNEKLFF
CDR3 DNA: TGTGCCAGCAGCCAAGGGGGTAATGAAAAACTGTTTTTT

V gene: TRBV7-2
clone size: -
D gene: TRBD1
J gene: TRBJ2-6
CDR3 protein: CASSSTGGAGANVLTF
CDR3 DNA: TGTGCCAGCAGCTCGACAGGGGGGGCTGGGGCCAACGTCCTGACTTTC

V gene: TRBV29-1
clone size: -
D gene: TRBD1
J gene: TRBJ1-2
CDR3 protein: CSVDGTVLDGYTF
CDR3 DNA: TGCAGCGTTGATGGGACAGTACTGGATGGCTACACCTTC

V gene: TRBV2
clone size: once
D gene: -
J gene: TRBJ1-2
CDR3 protein: CASSEGGPTYGYTF
CDR3 DNA: TGTGCCAGCAGTGAGGGGGGACCTACCTATGGCTACACCTTC

V gene: TRBV4-2
clone size: -
D gene: -
J gene: TRBJ2-6
CDR3 protein: CASSPPGTSGANVLTF
CDR3 DNA: TGTGCCAGCAGCCCCCCGGGTACCTCTGGGGCCAACGTCCTGACTTTC

V gene: TRBV30
clone size: -
D gene: -
J gene: TRBJ1-2
CDR3 protein: CAWAPGAYGYTF
CDR3 DNA: TGTGCCTGGGCCCCTGGGGCCTATGGCTACACCTTC

V gene: TRBV10-3
clone size: -
D gene: TRBD1
J gene: TRBJ1-6
CDR3 protein: CAISPRTGADSPLHF
CDR3 DNA: TGTGCCATCAGTCCCCGGACAGGGGCAGACTCACCCCTCCACTTT

V gene: TRBV5-8
clone size: -
D gene: TRBD1
J gene: TRBJ1-1
CDR3 protein: CASSFGQGARNTEAFF
CDR3 DNA: TGTGCCAGCAGCTTCGGACAGGGGGCGCGGAACACTGAAGCTTTCTTT

V gene: TRBV15
clone size: -
D gene: -
J gene: TRBJ1-6
CDR3 protein: CATSRDKGGGSPLHF
CDR3 DNA: TGTGCCACCAGCAGAGATAAGGGCGGGGGTTCACCCCTCCACTTT

V gene: TRBV5-6
clone size: -
D gene: TRBD1
J gene: TRBJ1-6
CDR3 protein: CASSPGTGPNSPLHF
CDR3 DNA: TGTGCCAGCAGCCCCGGGACAGGGCCCAATTCACCCCTCCACTTT

V gene: TRBV2
clone size: -
D gene: -
J gene: TRBJ2-1
CDR3 protein: CASSEMRSYNEQFF
CDR3 DNA: TGTGCCAGCAGTGAAATGCGTTCCTACAATGAGCAGTTCTTC

V gene: TRBV5-1
clone size: -
D gene: -
J gene: TRBJ2-2
CDR3 protein: CASSLAREYTGELFF
CDR3 DNA: TGCGCCAGCAGCTTAGCCAGGGAATACACCGGGGAGCTGTTTTTT

V gene: TRBV11-2
clone size: -
D gene: TRBD2
J gene: TRBJ2-3
CDR3 protein: CASSLLAGGTDTQYF
CDR3 DNA: TGTGCCAGCAGCTTACTAGCGGGGGGCACAGATACGCAGTATTTT

V gene: TRBV19
clone size: -
D gene: TRBD2
J gene: TRBJ2-5
CDR3 protein: CASSIGGLAGGQETQYF
CDR3 DNA: TGTGCCAGTAGTATTGGGGGACTAGCGGGGGGGCAAGAGACCCAGTACTTC

V gene: TRBV19
clone size: -
D gene: -
J gene: TRBJ1-1
CDR3 protein: CASSILRGNTEAFF
CDR3 DNA: TGTGCCAGTAGTATATTAAGGGGTAACACTGAAGCTTTCTTT

V gene: TRBV15
clone size: -
D gene: -
J gene: TRBJ2-5
CDR3 protein: CATSRDAGVGETQYF
CDR3 DNA: TGTGCCACCAGCAGAGATGCGGGCGTGGGGGAGACCCAGTACTTC

V gene: TRBV25-1
clone size: -
D gene: TRBD1
J gene: TRBJ2-7
CDR3 protein: CASSESSGTGGYEQYF
CDR3 DNA: TGTGCCAGCAGTGAATCATCCGGGACAGGGGGTTACGAGCAGTACTTC

V gene: TRBV5-6
clone size: once
D gene: -
J gene: TRBJ2-7
CDR3 protein: CASSLEGRTETYEQYF
CDR3 DNA: TGTGCCAGCAGCTTGGAGGGGCGGACCGAGACCTACGAGCAGTACTTC

V gene: TRBV7-9
clone size: once
D gene: TRBD1
J gene: TRBJ2-7
CDR3 protein: CASSATGSYEQYF
CDR3 DNA: TGTGCCAGCAGCGCGACAGGGTCCTACGAGCAGTACTTC

V gene: TRBV5-6
clone size: -
D gene: -
J gene: TRBJ1-2
CDR3 protein: CASSLDFYGYTF
CDR3 DNA: TGTGCCAGCAGCTTGGACTTCTATGGCTACACCTTC

V gene: TRBV6-5
clone size: -
D gene: -
J gene: TRBJ1-1
CDR3 protein: CASSRPGTEAFF
CDR3 DNA: TGTGCCAGCAGCCGCCCGGGCACTGAAGCTTTCTTT

V gene: TRBV18
clone size: -
D gene: -
J gene: TRBJ1-4
CDR3 protein: CASSLDRPNEKLFF
CDR3 DNA: TGTGCCAGCTCACTTGACAGGCCTAATGAAAAACTGTTTTTT

V gene: TRBV19
clone size: -
D gene: -
J gene: TRBJ1-5
CDR3 protein: CASSPRTGGDSNQPQHF
CDR3 DNA: TGTGCCAGTAGTCCACGAACGGGGGGGGATAGCAATCAGCCCCAGCATTTT

V gene: TRBV11-1
clone size: -
D gene: -
J gene: TRBJ2-5
CDR3 protein: CASSLVSETQYF
CDR3 DNA: TGTGCCAGCAGCTTAGTGTCGGAGACCCAGTACTTC

V gene: TRBV18
clone size: -
D gene: -
J gene: TRBJ1-4
CDR3 protein: CASSPRAGGEKLFF
CDR3 DNA: TGTGCCAGCTCACCCCGAGCCGGCGGTGAAAAACTGTTTTTT

V gene: TRBV9
clone size: -
D gene: -
J gene: TRBJ2-1
CDR3 protein: CASSRLVNNEQFF
CDR3 DNA: TGTGCCAGCAGCAGACTAGTAAACAATGAGCAGTTCTTC